Described below is a single T cell receptor beta chain sequence and its context. The antigen remains undetermined. The sample comes from a study of sequential checkpoint blockade in melanoma. Study-level information: DNA from around 87 pretreatment tumor samples underwent TCRβ immunosequencing. Matched biopsies came pretreatment and at week 13 for twenty-two patients. Study outcomes and limitations: Rising tumor T-cell fraction and clonality meant about 30 times likelier benefit. For nivolumab-first patients, baseline tumor clonality was associated with response.

Regarding treatment: randomized to nivolumab then ipilimumab (arm A) or the reverse (arm B). Profiling relied on immunoSEQ multiplex PCR, and the TCRdb table lists in-frame clones only, not all of them. Among 6,000 to 9,000 clones listed, roughly 28% were seen once. Source: tumor tissue (inferred from file names), taken from a patient given nivolumab and ipilimumab in sequence. This sequence was found in a human donor with melanoma.

CDR3 sequence reads: CAWRRPSLYEQYF. The CDR3 DNA reads TGTGCCTGGAGGAGACCTTCCCTGTACGAGCAGTACTTC. This chain links TRBV30 with TRBJ2-7; no clear D. The germline V and J ends were trimmed by 3 bases and 4 bases, with 13 bases remaining between them. Looked up from germline, CDR1 is GTSNPN and CDR2 is SVGIG (reference sequence). The CDR3 runs 13 residues.